The TCR beta chain under discussion was sequenced for a study of cytomegalovirus exposure and HLA in healthy donors. PCR used 60 Vbeta primers and 13 Jbeta primers. Profiling relied on immunoSEQ multiplex PCR, and the TCRdb table lists in-frame clones only, not all of them. Among under 150,000 clones listed, approximately 81% were seen once. From germline, CDR1 is SGHRS and CDR2 YFSETQ. This CDR3 contains 18 residues. J gave up 0 bases and V 4 bases, and 8 bases lay outside the gene matches. Sequencing input: PBMCs. The sequence was collected from a woman aged 35 to 49 in good health and CMV-seropositive. The chain couples TRBV5-1 to TRBJ2-6, with 9 bases fitting TRBD1. CDR3 region: CASSGGTGLSSGANVLTF. CDR3 sequence (DNA): TGCGCCAGCAGCGGGGGGACAGGGCTTAGCTCTGGGGCCAACGTCCTGACTTTC.